Each of the 21 T cell receptor beta chains below was sequenced from the same sample in a study of memory CD4+ T cells and cytomegalovirus serostatus. Repertoires were generated with immunoSEQ multiplex PCR, while TCRdb's copy carries only in-frame clones and drops some. The sample lists around 62,000 clones, about three quarters occurring once. The sort gate was single viable CD3+CD4+CD8-CD45RO+ cells for memory CD4+ T cells. The sample taken for sequencing was memory CD4+ T cells from blood. These receptors were taken from an adult in good health and CMV-seropositive.

The chain is built from TRBV6-5 and TRBJ2-7; TRBD1 matches 9 bases. This CDR3 is built from 15 residues. Trimming at V came to 4 bases and at J to 5 bases, leaving 9 bases not matched to a gene. CDR1 MNHEY and CDR2 SVGAGI come from the germline V gene. CDR3 coding DNA: TGTGCCAGCAGTTTCCTGACAGGGGGGGCCGACGAGCAGTACTTC. This codes for CASSFLTGGADEQYF.

The rearrangement joins TRBV5-4 to TRBJ1-5, with D unclear. Germline CDR1 SGHNT, CDR2 YYREEE (reference sequence). V lost 4 bases to trimming and J lost 3 bases, with 8 bases between them. The CDR3 runs 13 residues. The DNA of the CDR3 is TGTGCCAGCAGCGCCGACCTCAATCAGCCCCAGCATTTT. This sequence encodes CASSADLNQPQHF.

The V call is TRBV9, the J call TRBJ2-3; the D is unclear. V was pared by 7 bases and J by 3 bases, with 12 bases between. This CDR3 contains 13 residues. Germline V gene lookup returns CDR1 SGDLS and CDR2 YYNGEE. The CDR3: CASGQQQTDTQYF. Written as DNA, the CDR3 is TGTGCCAGCGGTCAGCAGCAGACAGATACGCAGTATTTT.

The CDR3 nucleotides are TGTGCCAGCAGCGGGTCCGGGACAAGTGCCTACGAGCAGTACTTC. This gives the protein CASSGSGTSAYEQYF. This chain links TRBV2 with TRBJ2-7; D perhaps matches TRBD1 (6 bases). Trimming shortened V by 6 bases and J by 2 bases, and 17 bases separated the two germline ends. The CDR3 covers 15 residues. Germline V gene sequence: CDR1 SNHLY, CDR2 FYNNEI.

The J gene is TRBJ2-7, the V gene TRBV2; TRBD2 aligns across 7 bases. This CDR3 is 14 amino acids long. Germline V gene lookup returns CDR1 SNHLY and CDR2 FYNNEI. V shed 8 bases and J 4 bases; nucleotides not matched to a gene: 11. CDR3 amino acids: CASGVGAGVYEQYF. In DNA form, the CDR3 reads TGTGCCAGCGGAGTCGGGGCGGGAGTGTACGAGCAGTACTTC.

The rearrangement links TRBV30 to TRBJ2-7; 8 nucleotides line up with TRBD2. After removal of 4 bases from V and 0 bases from J, the junction contained 14 bases not matched to a gene. The CDR3 contains 17 residues. Germline V lookup: CDR1 GTSNPN, CDR2 SVGIG (reference sequence). CDR3 sequence: CAWTPRRGGLSSYEQYF. CDR3 in DNA: TGTGCCTGGACCCCGAGACGGGGGGGCTTGAGCTCCTACGAGCAGTACTTC.

The rearrangement joins TRBV7-9 to TRBJ2-1, with 11 bases identical to TRBD1. The J segment lost 8 bases and the V segment lost 4 bases, leaving 10 bases of the junction unmatched. The CDR3 loop spans 16 amino acids. The germline V gene has CDR1 SEHNR and CDR2 FQNEAQ (reference sequence). The DNA for the CDR3 is TGTGCCAGCAGCTACATATCCGGGACAGGGGGTCATGAGCAGTTCTTC. This encodes CASSYISGTGGHEQFF.

About this clone itself: At the DNA level, this CDR3 is encoded by other sequences in the same sample as well. The chain carries TRBV28 and TRBJ2-3; TRBD2 matches at 7 bases. V gave up 5 bases and J gave up 2 bases; unmatched junction bases: 7. In germline, CDR1 is MDHEN, CDR2 SYDVKM. This CDR3 has 15 amino acids. The CDR3 sequence is CASSPPSGLTDTQYF. The CDR3 bases are TGTGCCAGCAGTCCCCCTAGCGGCCTCACAGATACGCAGTATTTT.

The V gene is TRBV18, the J gene TRBJ2-7; D unclear. This CDR3 region has 12 residues. V dropped 4 bases and J dropped 4 bases, with 8 bases sitting between them. CDR1 is KGHSH, CDR2 LQKENI, per germline. CDR3 amino acids: CASSQTEYEQYF. The CDR3 coding sequence is TGTGCCAGCTCACAAACAGAGTACGAGCAGTACTTC.

This chain links TRBV4-3 with TRBJ1-1; weak D call: TRBD1 (6 bases). The germline CDR1 and CDR2 sequences are LGHNA and YSLEER. V was clipped by 3 bases and J by 3 bases, with 11 bases between them. This CDR3 contains 14 residues. This CDR3 is CASSQQQGYTEAFF. The CDR3 coding sequence is TGCGCCAGCAGCCAGCAACAGGGTTACACTGAAGCTTTCTTT.

The chain recombines TRBV6-5 with TRBJ2-2; D gene unclear. This CDR3 has 13 amino acids. The V and J ends lost 5 bases and 4 bases respectively, with 8 bases between them. Germline assignment: CDR1 MNHEY and CDR2 SVGAGI. The CDR3 DNA reads TGTGCCAGCAGTCCACACAGCACCGGGGAGCTGTTTTTT. Its protein is CASSPHSTGELFF.

The chain joins TRBV5-1 to TRBJ2-1; 12 bases align to TRBD2. The CDR3 totals 20 residues. The V segment lost 0 bases and the J segment 0 bases; nucleotides outside the gene matches: 10. CDR1 is SGHRS and CDR2 is YFSETQ in the germline V gene. CDR3 coding DNA: TGCGCCAGCAGCTTGGAGCTGACTAGCGGGAGTACTTTCTCCTACAATGAGCAGTTCTTC. Translation gives CASSLELTSGSTFSYNEQFF. Drawing the rest from reference TRBV5-1 and TRBJ2-1, the complete variable domain is KAGVTQTPRYLIKTRGQQVTLSCSPISGHRSVSWYQQTPGQGLQFLFEYFSETQRNKGNFPGRFSGRQFSNSRSEMNVSTLELGDSALYLCASSLELTSGSTFSYNEQFFGPGTRLTVL.

The chain combines TRBV30 with TRBJ1-1, with a weak D call TRBD1 (6 bases). CDR1 is GTSNPN, CDR2 SVGIG, per germline (reference sequence). This CDR3 has 18 residues. With 0 bases removed from V and 1 base from J, the gap between germline ends came to 21 bases. Written as DNA, the CDR3 is TGTGCCTGGAGTGTACTAGGTTCCTGGGGGCAGCGGAACACTGAAGCTTTCTTT. Protein product: CAWSVLGSWGQRNTEAFF.

The V call is TRBV2, the J call TRBJ2-3; 7 nucleotides line up with TRBD2. V was clipped by 3 bases and J by 2 bases; unmatched bases: 5. This CDR3 contains 15 residues. Germline assignment: CDR1 SNHLY and CDR2 FYNNEI. CDR3 sequence (DNA): TGTGCCAGCAGTGAGGGGGGAGGGCTCACAGATACGCAGTATTTT. It codes for CASSEGGGLTDTQYF.

The J gene is TRBJ1-2, the V gene TRBV30; a possible D gene is TRBD1 (5 bases). Between the trimmed V and J ends, which lost 4 bases and 3 bases, there was a span of 15 bases. Germline V CDR1 and CDR2: GTSNPN, SVGIG (reference sequence). CDR3 length: 14 residues. The CDR3 region has the DNA TGTGCCTGGAACCTTGACCTGACAGACTATGGCTACACCTTC. Protein: CAWNLDLTDYGYTF.

The chain recombines TRBV5-6 with TRBJ1-1; unclear D gene. The CDR3 runs to 15 residues. The germline V gene has CDR1 SGHDT and CDR2 YYEEEE. The V and J ends lost 0 bases and 0 bases respectively, with 9 bases between them. The CDR3 sequence is CASSLATNMNTEAFF. The DNA for the CDR3 is TGTGCCAGCAGCTTGGCAACAAACATGAACACTGAAGCTTTCTTT.

This chain uses TRBV19 with TRBJ2-1; 9 bases are a match to TRBD2. Per the germline V gene, CDR1 is LNHDA and CDR2 is SQIVND (reference sequence). V shed 2 bases and J 7 bases; nucleotides not matched to a gene: 6. CDR3 length: 15 amino acids. The CDR3 bases are TGTGCCAGTAGTATACGCGGGGGGGTTTTAAATGAGCAGTTCTTC. This sequence encodes CASSIRGGVLNEQFF.

The chain carries TRBV30 and TRBJ2-6, with unresolved D. V was trimmed by 2 bases and J by 0 bases, leaving 2 bases between them. CDR1 and CDR2 (germline): GTSNPN, SVGIG (reference sequence). This CDR3 spans 13 amino acids. CDR3 coding DNA: TGTGCCTGGAGTCGCTCTGGGGCCAACGTCCTGACTTTC. This encodes CAWSRSGANVLTF. The full variable domain, with the rest looked up from reference TRBV30 and TRBJ2-6, is SQTIHQWPATLVQPVGSPLSLECTVEGTSNPNLYWYRQAAGRGLQLLFYSVGIGQISSEVPQNLSASRPQDRQFILSSKKLLLSDSGFYLCAWSRSGANVLTFGAGSRLTVL.

This clone appeared a few times. The chain links TRBV2 to TRBJ1-5, with 7 bases fitting TRBD1. Germline CDR1 SNHLY, CDR2 FYNNEI. Trimming removed 6 bases from V and 7 bases from J; junction bases left unmatched: 9. The CDR3 runs 14 residues. CDR3 coding DNA: TGTGCCAGCAGGTTATCAGGGGGAGGCCAGCCCCAGCATTTT. The encoded protein is CASRLSGGGQPQHF.

The gene calls are TRBV2 and TRBJ2-1; 8 bases are shared with TRBD2. The germline V gene has CDR1 SNHLY and CDR2 FYNNEI. This CDR3 comprises 13 residues. V dropped 5 bases and J dropped 6; count of bases not matched to a gene: 3. The CDR3 loop reads CASSLAGINEQFF. CDR3 DNA: TGTGCCAGCAGTTTAGCGGGAATCAATGAGCAGTTCTTC.

This chain joins TRBV5-1 and TRBJ1-1, with D maybe TRBD1 (5 bases). V was pared by 4 bases and J by 10 bases, with 17 bases between. From germline, CDR1 is SGHRS and CDR2 YFSETQ. The CDR3 loop spans 13 amino acids. CDR3 nucleotide sequence: TGCGCCAGCAGCCCGGGAGGCAGGGTCACAGCTTTCTTT. Protein: CASSPGGRVTAFF.